This TCR beta chain originates from a study of OX40 agonist ivuxolimab in advanced cancers. Overall study context: Ivuxolimab was delivered to patients intravenously every 2 weeks at doses spanning 0.01 to 10 mg/kg.

Repertoires were generated with immunoSEQ multiplex PCR, while TCRdb's copy carries only in-frame clones and drops some. The sample yields about 84,000 clones, 75% to 95% seen once. This receptor was obtained from an adult with an advanced solid tumor such as melanoma, head and neck, liver or kidney cancer. Sample: CD4+ or CD8+ T cells sorted from blood, taken in a trial of the OX40 agonist ivuxolimab.

CDR3 protein: CASSLRGASTGELFF. In DNA, the CDR3 is TGCGCCAGCAGCTTGCGGGGGGCCAGCACCGGGGAGCTGTTTTTT. The rearrangement links TRBV5-1 to TRBJ2-2; D is possibly TRBD2 (7 bases). Trimming removed 1 base from V and 4 bases from J, with 11 bases in between. The CDR3 loop spans 15 amino acids. Germline V CDR1 and CDR2: SGHRS, YFSETQ.